Each of the 7 T cell receptor beta chains below was sequenced from the same sample in a study of blood T cell repertoires in COVID-19. Data came from immunoSEQ multiplex PCR; TCRdb stores just in-frame clones and leaves some out. The profile shows under 200,000 clones, roughly 90% of them singletons. Material: peripheral blood. All receptors come from a man between 18 and 35 years old with active or convalescent COVID-19.

CDR3 sequence: CASSVQGIDEQYF. CDR3 DNA sequence: TGTGCCAGCAGCGTTCAGGGGATTGACGAGCAGTACTTC. This rearrangement joins TRBV27 to TRBJ2-7, with D perhaps TRBD1 (6 bases). V gave up 6 bases and J gave up 5 bases, with 14 bases separating them. The germline V gene has CDR1 MNHEY and CDR2 SMNVEV (reference sequence). CDR3 length: 13 amino acids.

The gene calls are TRBV18 and TRBJ1-5, with 9 bases identical to TRBD1. Losses at the gene ends were 5 bases for V and 2 bases for J; bases not matched to a gene: 7. The germline CDR1 and CDR2 sequences are KGHSH and LQKENI. This CDR3 spans 16 amino acids. The CDR3 reads CASSEDRGPGNQPQHF. For the CDR3, the DNA is TGTGCCAGCTCAGAGGACAGGGGCCCTGGCAATCAGCCCCAGCATTTT. The full variable domain, its missing parts supplied by reference TRBV18 and TRBJ1-5, is NAGVMQNPRHLVRRRGQEARLRCSPMKGHSHVYWYRQLPEEGLKFMVYLQKENIIDESGMPKERFSAEFPKEGPSILRIQQVVRGDSAAYFCASSEDRGPGNQPQHFGDGTRLSIL.

The chain recombines TRBV7-2 with TRBJ1-2; D is possibly TRBD1 (5 bases). The CDR3 has 14 amino acids. V was shortened by 4 bases and J by 7 bases, with 16 bases between the two germline ends. Looked up from germline, CDR1 is SGHTA and CDR2 is FQGNSA. DNA for the CDR3: TGTGCCAGCAGCTCTGGTGGGGGGATGGGTGGCTACACCTTC. Residues: CASSSGGGMGGYTF.

In this sample, this clone turned up a few times. The rearrangement links TRBV6-2 or TRBV6-3 to TRBJ1-2, with TRBD1 identical over 8 bases. The germline CDR1 and CDR2 sequences are MNHEY and SVGEGT. The CDR3 is made up of 17 amino acids. Losses at the gene ends were 0 bases for V and 0 bases for J; bases not matched to a gene: 6. The CDR3 reads CASSYSGQALANYGYTF. The DNA of the CDR3 is TGTGCCAGCAGTTACTCGGGACAGGCCTTAGCTAACTATGGCTACACCTTC.

This clone came up once. This chain connects TRBV6-2 or TRBV6-3 to TRBJ2-5; TRBD2 is a possible D gene (5 bases). The V gene's germline CDR1 is MNHEY and CDR2 SVGEGT. Trimming removed 2 bases from V and 2 bases from J, with 12 bases in between. This CDR3 is built from 15 residues. The CDR3 DNA reads TGTGCCAGCAGTTACCAAGCGGTAGTTCAAGAGACCCAGTACTTC. Translation gives CASSYQAVVQETQYF.

The chain carries TRBV2 and TRBJ2-1; D call uncertain. V lost 7 bases and J 0 bases, leaving 13 bases between the germline ends. Looked up from germline, CDR1 is SNHLY and CDR2 is FYNNEI. The CDR3 spans 15 residues. The CDR3 sequence is CASKSDTSSYNEQFF. Here the CDR3 DNA reads TGTGCCAGCAAATCCGACACGAGCTCCTACAATGAGCAGTTCTTC.

This chain joins TRBV10-3 and TRBJ1-5; 7 bases agree with TRBD1. Per germline, CDR1 ENHRY and CDR2 SYGVKD. This CDR3 is built from 15 residues. V shed 2 bases, J shed 0 bases, and the junction held 1 base outside the gene matches. This CDR3 is CAISETGDSNQPQHF. As DNA, the CDR3 is TGTGCCATCAGTGAGACAGGGGATAGCAATCAGCCCCAGCATTTT.